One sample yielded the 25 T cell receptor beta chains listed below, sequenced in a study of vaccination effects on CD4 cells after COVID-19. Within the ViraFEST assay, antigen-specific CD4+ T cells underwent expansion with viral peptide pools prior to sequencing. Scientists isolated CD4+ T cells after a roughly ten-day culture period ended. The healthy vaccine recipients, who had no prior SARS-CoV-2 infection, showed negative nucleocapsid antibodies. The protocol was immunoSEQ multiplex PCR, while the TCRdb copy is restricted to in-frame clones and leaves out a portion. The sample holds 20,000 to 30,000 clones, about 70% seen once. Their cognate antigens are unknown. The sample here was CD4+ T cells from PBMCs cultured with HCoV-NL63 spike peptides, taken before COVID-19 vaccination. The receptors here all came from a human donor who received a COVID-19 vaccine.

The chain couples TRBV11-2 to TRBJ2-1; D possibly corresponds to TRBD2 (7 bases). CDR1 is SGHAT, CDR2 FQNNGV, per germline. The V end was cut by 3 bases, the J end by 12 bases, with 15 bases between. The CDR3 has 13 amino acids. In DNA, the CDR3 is TGTGCCAGCAGCTTTTCGGGGGGCTTCGTGCAGTTCTTC. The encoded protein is CASSFSGGFVQFF.

CDR3 protein: CASIQGGRYEQYF. As DNA, the CDR3 is TGTGCCAGCATACAGGGTGGAAGATACGAGCAGTACTTC. The V gene is TRBV6-5, the J gene TRBJ2-7; D might be TRBD1 (6 bases). CDR1 is MNHEY and CDR2 is SVGAGI in the germline V gene. V was clipped by 7 bases and J by 4 bases, with 14 bases between them. CDR3 length equals 13 residues.

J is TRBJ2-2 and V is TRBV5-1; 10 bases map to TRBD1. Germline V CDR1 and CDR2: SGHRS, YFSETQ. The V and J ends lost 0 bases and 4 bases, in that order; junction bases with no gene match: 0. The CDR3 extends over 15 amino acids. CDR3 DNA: TGCGCCAGCAGCTTGGGGACAGGGGGCACCGGGGAGCTGTTTTTT. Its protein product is CASSLGTGGTGELFF.

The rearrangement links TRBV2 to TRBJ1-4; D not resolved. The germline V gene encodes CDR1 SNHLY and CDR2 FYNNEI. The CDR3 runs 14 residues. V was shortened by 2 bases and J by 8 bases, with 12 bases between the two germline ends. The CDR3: CASSESWHSEKLFF. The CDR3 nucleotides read TGTGCCAGCAGTGAAAGTTGGCACTCCGAAAAACTGTTTTTT.

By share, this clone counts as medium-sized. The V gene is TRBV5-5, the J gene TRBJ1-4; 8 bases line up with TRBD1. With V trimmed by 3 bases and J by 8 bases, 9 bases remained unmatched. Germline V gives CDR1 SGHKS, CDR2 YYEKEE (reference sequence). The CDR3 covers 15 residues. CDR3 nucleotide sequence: TGTGCCAGCAGCTACGACAGGGGTATACAAGAAAAACTGTTTTTT. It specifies CASSYDRGIQEKLFF.

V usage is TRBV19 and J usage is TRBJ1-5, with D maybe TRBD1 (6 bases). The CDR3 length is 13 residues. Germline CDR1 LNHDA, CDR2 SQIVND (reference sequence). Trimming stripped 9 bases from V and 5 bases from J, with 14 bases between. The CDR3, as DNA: TGTGCCAGCAGCAGGGGAAGCGATCAGCCCCAGCATTTT. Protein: CASSRGSDQPQHF.

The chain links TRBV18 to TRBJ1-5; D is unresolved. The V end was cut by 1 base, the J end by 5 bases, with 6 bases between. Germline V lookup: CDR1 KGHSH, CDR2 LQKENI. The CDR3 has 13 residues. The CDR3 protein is CASSPLKDQPQHF. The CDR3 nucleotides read TGTGCCAGCTCACCACTTAAAGATCAGCCCCAGCATTTT.

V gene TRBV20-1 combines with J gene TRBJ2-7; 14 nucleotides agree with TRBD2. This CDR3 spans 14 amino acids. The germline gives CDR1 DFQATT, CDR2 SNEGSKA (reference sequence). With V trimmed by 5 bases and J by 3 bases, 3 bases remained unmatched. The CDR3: CSAGGTSGSYEQYF. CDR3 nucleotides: TGCAGTGCTGGTGGGACTAGCGGGAGCTACGAGCAGTACTTC.

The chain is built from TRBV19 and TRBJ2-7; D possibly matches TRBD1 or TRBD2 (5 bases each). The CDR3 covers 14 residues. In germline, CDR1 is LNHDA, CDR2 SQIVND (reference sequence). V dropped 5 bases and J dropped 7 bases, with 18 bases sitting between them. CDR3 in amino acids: CASSVTGTPREQYF. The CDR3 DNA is TGTGCCAGTAGTGTCACCGGGACCCCTAGGGAGCAGTACTTC.

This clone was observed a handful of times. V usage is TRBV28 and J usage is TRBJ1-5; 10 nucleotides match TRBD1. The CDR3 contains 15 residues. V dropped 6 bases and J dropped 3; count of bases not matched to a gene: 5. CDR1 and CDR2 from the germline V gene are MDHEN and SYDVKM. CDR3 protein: CASSTGQGTNQPQHF. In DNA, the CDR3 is TGTGCCAGCAGCACGGGACAGGGGACCAATCAGCCCCAGCATTTT.

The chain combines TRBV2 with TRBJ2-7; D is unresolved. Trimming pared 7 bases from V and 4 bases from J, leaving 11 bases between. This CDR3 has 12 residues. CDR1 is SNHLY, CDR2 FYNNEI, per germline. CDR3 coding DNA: TGTGCCAGCATAGGGAACTATTACGAGCAGTACTTC. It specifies CASIGNYYEQYF.

The CDR3: CASSVSYEQYF. The CDR3 nucleotides are TGTGCCAGCAGCGTCTCCTACGAGCAGTACTTC. The rearrangement uses TRBV3-1 (or the pseudogene TRBV3-2) and TRBJ2-7; D is undetermined. The length of the CDR3 is 11 residues. V shed 5 bases and J shed 0 bases, with 2 bases lying between them. CDR1 is LGHDT and CDR2 is YNNKEL in the germline V gene (reference sequence).

Here the CDR3 DNA reads TGTGCCAGCAGCCCTGGGGGAAAGGTAACTTTCTTT. This gives the protein CASSPGGKVTFF. This sequence joins TRBV12-3 or TRBV12-4 and TRBJ1-1; D is possibly TRBD1 (5 bases). This CDR3 region has 12 residues. Trimming left V 6 bases short and J 12 bases short, with 17 bases between.

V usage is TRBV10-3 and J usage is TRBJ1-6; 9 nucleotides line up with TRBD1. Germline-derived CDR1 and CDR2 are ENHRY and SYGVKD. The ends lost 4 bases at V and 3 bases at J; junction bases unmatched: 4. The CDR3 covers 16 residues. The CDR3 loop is CAISGQGGNYNSPLHF. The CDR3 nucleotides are TGTGCCATCAGTGGACAGGGGGGGAACTATAATTCACCCCTCCACTTT.

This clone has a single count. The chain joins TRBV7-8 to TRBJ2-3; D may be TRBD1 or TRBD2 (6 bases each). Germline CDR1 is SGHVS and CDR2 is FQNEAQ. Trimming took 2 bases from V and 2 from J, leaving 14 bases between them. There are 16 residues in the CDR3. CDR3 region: CASSLLSGALTDTQYF. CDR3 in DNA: TGTGCCAGCAGCTTACTCTCGGGGGCCCTCACAGATACGCAGTATTTT. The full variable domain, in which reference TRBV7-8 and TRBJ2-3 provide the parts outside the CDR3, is GAGVSQSPRYKVAKRGQDVALRCDPISGHVSLFWYQQALGQGPEFLTYFQNEAQLDKSGLPSDRFFAERPEGSVSTLKIQRTQQEDSAVYLCASSLLSGALTDTQYFGPGTRLTVL.

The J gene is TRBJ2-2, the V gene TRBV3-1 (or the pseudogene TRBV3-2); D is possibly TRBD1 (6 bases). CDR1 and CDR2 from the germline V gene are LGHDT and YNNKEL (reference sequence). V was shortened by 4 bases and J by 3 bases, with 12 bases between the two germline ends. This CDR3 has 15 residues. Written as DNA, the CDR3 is TGTGCCAGCAGCCCACGGACAGTGGACACCGGGGAGCTGTTTTTT. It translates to CASSPRTVDTGELFF.

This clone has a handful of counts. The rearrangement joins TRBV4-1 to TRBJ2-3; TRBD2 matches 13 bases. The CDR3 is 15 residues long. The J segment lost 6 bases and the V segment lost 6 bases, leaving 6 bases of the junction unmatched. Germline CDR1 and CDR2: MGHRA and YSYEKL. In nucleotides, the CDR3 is TGCGCCAGCAGGGGGACTAGCGGGGATCGGGATACGCAGTATTTT. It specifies CASRGTSGDRDTQYF.

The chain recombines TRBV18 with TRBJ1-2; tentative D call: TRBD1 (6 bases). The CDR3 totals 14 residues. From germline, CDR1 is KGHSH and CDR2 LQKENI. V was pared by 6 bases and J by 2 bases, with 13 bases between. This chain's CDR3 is CASSPQDRNYGYTF. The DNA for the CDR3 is TGTGCCAGCTCCCCGCAGGACAGAAACTATGGCTACACCTTC.

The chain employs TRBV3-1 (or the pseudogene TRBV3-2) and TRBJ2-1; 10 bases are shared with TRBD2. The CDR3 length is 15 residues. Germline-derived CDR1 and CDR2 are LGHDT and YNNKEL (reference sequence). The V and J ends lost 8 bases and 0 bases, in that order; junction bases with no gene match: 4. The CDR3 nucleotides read TGTGCCAGCCAGCGGGAGGGCCGCTCCTACAATGAGCAGTTCTTC. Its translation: CASQREGRSYNEQFF.

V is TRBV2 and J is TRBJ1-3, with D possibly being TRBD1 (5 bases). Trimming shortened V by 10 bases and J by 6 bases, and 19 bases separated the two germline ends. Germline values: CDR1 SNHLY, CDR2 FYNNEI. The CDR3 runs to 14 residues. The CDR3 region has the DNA TGTGCCATCGTTTCGAGGGGAGATAAAAACACCATATATTTT. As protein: CAIVSRGDKNTIYF. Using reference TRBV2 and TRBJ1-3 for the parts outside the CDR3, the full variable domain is EPEVTQTPSHQVTQMGQEVILRCVPISNHLYFYWYRQILGQKVEFLVSFYNNEISEKSEIFDDQFSVERPDGSNFTLKIRSTKLEDSAMYFCAIVSRGDKNTIYFGEGSWLTVV.

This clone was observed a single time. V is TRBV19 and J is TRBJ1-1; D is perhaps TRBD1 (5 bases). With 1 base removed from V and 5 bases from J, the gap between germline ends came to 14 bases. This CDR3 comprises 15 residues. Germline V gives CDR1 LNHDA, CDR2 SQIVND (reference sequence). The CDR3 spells CASSIGSGTGTEAFF. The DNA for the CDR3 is TGTGCCAGTAGTATAGGGTCGGGGACTGGAACTGAAGCTTTCTTT.

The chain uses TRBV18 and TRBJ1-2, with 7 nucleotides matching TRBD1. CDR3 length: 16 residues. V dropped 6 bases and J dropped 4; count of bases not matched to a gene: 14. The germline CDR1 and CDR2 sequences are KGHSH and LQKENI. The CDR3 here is CASSPWGQSNLYGYTF. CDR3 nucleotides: TGTGCCAGCTCCCCGTGGGGACAGTCTAACCTCTATGGCTACACCTTC.

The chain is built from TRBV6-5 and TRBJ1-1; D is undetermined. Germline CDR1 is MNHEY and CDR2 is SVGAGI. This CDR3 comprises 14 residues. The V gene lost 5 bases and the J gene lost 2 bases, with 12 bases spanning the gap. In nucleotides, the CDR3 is TGTGCCAGCAGTATAAGGACCGCAAACACTGAAGCTTTCTTT. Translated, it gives CASSIRTANTEAFF.

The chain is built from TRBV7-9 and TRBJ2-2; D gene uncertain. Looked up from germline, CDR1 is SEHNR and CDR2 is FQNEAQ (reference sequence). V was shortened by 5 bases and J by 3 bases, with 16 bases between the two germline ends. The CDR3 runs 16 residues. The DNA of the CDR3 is TGTGCCAGCAGCCCTAACACGGTGGCCGACACCGGGGAGCTGTTTTTT. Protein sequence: CASSPNTVADTGELFF.

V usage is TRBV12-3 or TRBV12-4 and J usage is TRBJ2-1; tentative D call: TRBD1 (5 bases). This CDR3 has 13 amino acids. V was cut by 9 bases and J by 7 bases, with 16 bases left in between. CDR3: CASDSTLSNEQFF. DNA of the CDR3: TGTGCCAGTGACAGTACCCTTTCGAATGAGCAGTTCTTC.